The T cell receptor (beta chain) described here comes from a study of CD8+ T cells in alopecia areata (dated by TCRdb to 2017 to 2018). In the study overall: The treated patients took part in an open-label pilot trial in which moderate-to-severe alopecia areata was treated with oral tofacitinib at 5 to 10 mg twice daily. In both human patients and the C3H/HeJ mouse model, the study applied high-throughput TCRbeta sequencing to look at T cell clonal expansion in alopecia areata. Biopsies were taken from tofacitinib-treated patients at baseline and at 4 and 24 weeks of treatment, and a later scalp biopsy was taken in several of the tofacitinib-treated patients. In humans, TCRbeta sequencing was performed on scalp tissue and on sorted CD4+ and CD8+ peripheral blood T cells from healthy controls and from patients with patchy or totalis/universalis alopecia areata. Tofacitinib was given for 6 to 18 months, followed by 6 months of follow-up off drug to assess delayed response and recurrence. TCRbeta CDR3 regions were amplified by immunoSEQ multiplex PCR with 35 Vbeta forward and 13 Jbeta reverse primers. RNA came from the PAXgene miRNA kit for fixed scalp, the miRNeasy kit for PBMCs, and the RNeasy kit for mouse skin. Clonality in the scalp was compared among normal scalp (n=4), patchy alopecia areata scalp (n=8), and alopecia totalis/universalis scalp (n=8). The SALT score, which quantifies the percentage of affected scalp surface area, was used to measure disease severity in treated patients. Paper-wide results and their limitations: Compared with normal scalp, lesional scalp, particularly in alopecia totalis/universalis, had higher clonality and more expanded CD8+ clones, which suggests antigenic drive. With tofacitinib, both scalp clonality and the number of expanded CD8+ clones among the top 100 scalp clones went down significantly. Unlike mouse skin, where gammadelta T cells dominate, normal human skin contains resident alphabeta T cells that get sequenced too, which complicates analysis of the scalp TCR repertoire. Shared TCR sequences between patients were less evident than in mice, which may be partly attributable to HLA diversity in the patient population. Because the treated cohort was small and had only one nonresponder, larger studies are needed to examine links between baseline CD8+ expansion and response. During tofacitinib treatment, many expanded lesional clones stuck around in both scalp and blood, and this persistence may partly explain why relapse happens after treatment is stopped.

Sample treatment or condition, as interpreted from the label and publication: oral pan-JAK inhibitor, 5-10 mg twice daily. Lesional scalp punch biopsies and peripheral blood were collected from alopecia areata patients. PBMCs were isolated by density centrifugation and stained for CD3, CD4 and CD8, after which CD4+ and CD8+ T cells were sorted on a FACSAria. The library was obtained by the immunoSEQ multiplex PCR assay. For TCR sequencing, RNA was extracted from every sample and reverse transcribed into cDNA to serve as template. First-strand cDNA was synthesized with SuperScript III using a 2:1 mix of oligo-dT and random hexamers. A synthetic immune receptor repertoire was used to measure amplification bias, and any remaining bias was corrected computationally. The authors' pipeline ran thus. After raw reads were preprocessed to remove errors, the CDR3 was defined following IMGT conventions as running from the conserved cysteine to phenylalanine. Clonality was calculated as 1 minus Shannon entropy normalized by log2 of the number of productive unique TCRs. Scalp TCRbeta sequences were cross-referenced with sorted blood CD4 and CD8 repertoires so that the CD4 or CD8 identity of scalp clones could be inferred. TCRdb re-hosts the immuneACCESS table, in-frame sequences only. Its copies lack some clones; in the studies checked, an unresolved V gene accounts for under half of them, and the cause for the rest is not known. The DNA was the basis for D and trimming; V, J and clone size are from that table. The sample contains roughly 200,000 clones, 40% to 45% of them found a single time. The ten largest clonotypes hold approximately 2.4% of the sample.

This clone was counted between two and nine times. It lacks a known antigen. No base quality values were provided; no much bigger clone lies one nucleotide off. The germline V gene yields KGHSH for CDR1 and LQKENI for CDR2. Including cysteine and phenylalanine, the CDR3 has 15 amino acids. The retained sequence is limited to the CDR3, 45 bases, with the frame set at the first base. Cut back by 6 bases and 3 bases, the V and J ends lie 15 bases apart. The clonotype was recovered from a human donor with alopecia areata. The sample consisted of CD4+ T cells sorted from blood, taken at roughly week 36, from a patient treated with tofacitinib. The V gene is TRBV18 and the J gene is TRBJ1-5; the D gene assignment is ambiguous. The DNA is TGTGCCAGCTCGCCGAGCGCCGGTGACAATCAGCCCCAGCATTTT. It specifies CASSPSAGDNQPQHF.